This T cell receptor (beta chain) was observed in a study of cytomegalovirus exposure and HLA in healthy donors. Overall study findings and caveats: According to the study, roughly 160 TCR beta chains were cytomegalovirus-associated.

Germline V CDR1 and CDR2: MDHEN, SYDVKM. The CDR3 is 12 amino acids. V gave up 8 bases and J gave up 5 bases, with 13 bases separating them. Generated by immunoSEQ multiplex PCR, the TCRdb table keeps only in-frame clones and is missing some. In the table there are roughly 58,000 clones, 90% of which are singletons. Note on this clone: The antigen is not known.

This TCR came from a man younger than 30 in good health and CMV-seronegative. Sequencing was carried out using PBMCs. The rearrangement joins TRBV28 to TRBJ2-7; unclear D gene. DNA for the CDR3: TGTGCCAGCTCCACCCCAGTGGACGAGCAGTACTTC. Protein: CASSTPVDEQYF.